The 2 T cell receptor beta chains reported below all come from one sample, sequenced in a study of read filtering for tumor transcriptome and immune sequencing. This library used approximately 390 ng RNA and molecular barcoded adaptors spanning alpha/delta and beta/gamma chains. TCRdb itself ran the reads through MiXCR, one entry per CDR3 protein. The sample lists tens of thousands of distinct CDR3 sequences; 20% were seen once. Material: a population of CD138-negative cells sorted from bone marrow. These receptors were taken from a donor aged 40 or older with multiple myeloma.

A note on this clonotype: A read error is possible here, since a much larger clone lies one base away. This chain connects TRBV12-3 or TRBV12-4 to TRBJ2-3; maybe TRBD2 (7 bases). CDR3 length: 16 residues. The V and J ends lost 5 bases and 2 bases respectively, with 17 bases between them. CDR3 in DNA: TGTGCCAGCAGTCCCAGGGGTGCGGGGGTCACAGATACGCAGTATTTT. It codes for CASSPRGAGVTDTQYF.

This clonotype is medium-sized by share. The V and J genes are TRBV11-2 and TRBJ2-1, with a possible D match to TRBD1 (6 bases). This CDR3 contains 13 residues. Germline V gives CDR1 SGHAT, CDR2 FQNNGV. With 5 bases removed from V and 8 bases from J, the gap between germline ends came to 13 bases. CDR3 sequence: CASSVGGSDEQFF. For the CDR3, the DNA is TGTGCCAGCAGCGTAGGGGGTAGCGATGAGCAGTTCTTC.